These 18 T cell receptor beta chains were sequenced from one sample in a study of T cells in localized non-small cell lung cancer. TCRdb keeps only in-frame clones here, not all; method: immunoSEQ multiplex PCR. The table lists 100,000 to 150,000 clones, about 90% of them singletons. Sequences were derived from peripheral blood, sampled before any cancer treatment. Receptor source: a female donor of 60 years or more with stage I lung adenocarcinoma.

V usage is TRBV5-8 and J usage is TRBJ2-1; possibly TRBD1 or TRBD2 for D (5 bases each). CDR1 is SGHTS, CDR2 YDEGEE, per germline. With 6 bases removed from V and 8 bases from J, the gap between germline ends came to 21 bases. The CDR3 is 15 amino acids. The CDR3 DNA reads as TGTGCCAGCACCCTGAGTATCCGGGACGGATATGAGCAGTTCTTC. Residues: CASTLSIRDGYEQFF. Filled out from reference TRBV5-8 and TRBJ2-1, the complete variable domain reads EAGVTQSPTHLIKTRGQQATLRCSPISGHTSVYWYQQALGLGLQFLLWYDEGEERNRGNFPPRFSGRQFPNYSSELNVNALELEDSALYLCASTLSIRDGYEQFFGPGTRLTVL.

The V call is TRBV11-3, the J call TRBJ2-4; maybe TRBD2 (5 bases). V was pared by 2 bases and J by 3 bases, with 17 bases between. The CDR3 extends over 17 amino acids. The V gene's germline CDR1 is SGHNT and CDR2 YENEEA. CDR3 nucleotide sequence: TGTGCCAGCAGCTTATCGTTCGGGCCCCGGGGCAAAAACATTCAGTACTTC. Residues: CASSLSFGPRGKNIQYF.

V gene TRBV29-1 combines with J gene TRBJ2-3; no definite D call. The germline V gene has CDR1 SQVTM and CDR2 ANQGSEA. V lost 1 base, J lost 6 bases, and 5 bases lay in between. This CDR3 is 11 amino acids long. In DNA, the CDR3 is TGCAGCGTTGAAGCGACCGATACGCAGTATTTT. Translation gives CSVEATDTQYF.

Here the CDR3 reads CATSREGGVTEAFF. The CDR3 DNA follows: TGTGCCACCAGCAGAGAAGGAGGGGTCACTGAAGCTTTCTTT. The chain uses TRBV15 and TRBJ1-1; weak D call: TRBD1 (5 bases). V lost 0 bases, J lost 4 bases, and 9 bases lay in between. The CDR3 is 14 amino acids. Germline CDR1 LNHNV, CDR2 YYDKDF (reference sequence).

The chain has TRBV6-1 and TRBJ2-5; D remains ambiguous. V was trimmed by 11 bases and J by 5 bases, leaving 15 bases between them. This CDR3 region has 12 residues. Germline CDR1 and CDR2: MNHNS and SASEGT. This CDR3 is CAVPNLAETQYF. The CDR3 nucleotides are TGTGCCGTCCCCAACCTGGCGGAGACCCAGTACTTC.

V is TRBV5-1 and J is TRBJ2-2, with D unresolved. Germline CDR1 reads SGHRS; CDR2 reads YFSETQ. V lost 0 bases and J lost 9, with 15 bases in between. This CDR3 comprises 15 residues. CDR3 sequence reads: CASSLEPSPFRELFF. For the CDR3, the DNA is TGCGCCAGCAGCTTGGAGCCTTCCCCTTTCCGGGAGCTGTTTTTT.

This clone occurred once. The chain couples TRBV9 to TRBJ2-2; tentatively, D is TRBD1 or TRBD2 (6 bases each). The CDR3 loop spans 15 amino acids. Looked up from germline, CDR1 is SGDLS and CDR2 is YYNGEE. Deletions cut 0 bases from V and 4 bases from J, with 10 bases between. The CDR3 DNA follows: TGTGCCAGCAGCGTAGAGGGGGGCTCCACCGGGGAGCTGTTTTTT. Its protein product is CASSVEGGSTGELFF.

A single count supports this clone. The V gene is TRBV19, the J gene TRBJ2-2; weak D call: TRBD2 (6 bases). Trimming left V 3 bases short and J 6 bases short, with 14 bases between. Germline V CDR1 and CDR2: LNHDA, SQIVND (reference sequence). This CDR3 spans 15 amino acids. The CDR3 region is CASSMVPSVAGELFF. The CDR3 DNA reads as TGTGCCAGTAGTATGGTCCCTAGCGTTGCCGGGGAGCTGTTTTTT.

The V and J genes are TRBV5-1 and TRBJ2-1, with a possible D match to TRBD2 (5 bases). This CDR3 region has 15 residues. Trimming removed 0 bases from V and 2 bases from J, with 9 bases in between. Germline V gene lookup returns CDR1 SGHRS and CDR2 YFSETQ. CDR3: CASSLESGAYNEQFF. The CDR3 coding sequence is TGCGCCAGCAGCTTGGAGAGCGGAGCCTACAATGAGCAGTTCTTC. Full variable domain (rest looked up from reference TRBV5-1 and TRBJ2-1): KAGVTQTPRYLIKTRGQQVTLSCSPISGHRSVSWYQQTPGQGLQFLFEYFSETQRNKGNFPGRFSGRQFSNSRSEMNVSTLELGDSALYLCASSLESGAYNEQFFGPGTRLTVL.

This rearrangement joins TRBV30 to TRBJ2-1; 14 nucleotides match TRBD2. The CDR3 extends over 20 amino acids. The J segment lost 3 bases and the V segment lost 0 bases, leaving 13 bases of the junction unmatched. Germline CDR1 reads GTSNPN; CDR2 reads SVGIG (reference sequence). CDR3 sequence (DNA): TGTGCCTGGAGTGTACGGAGACTAGCGGGAGGGGCCCCTTTCTACAATGAGCAGTTCTTC. It yields the protein CAWSVRRLAGGAPFYNEQFF.

CDR3 sequence: CASSLEAAAYEQYF. Written as DNA, the CDR3 is TGTGCCAGCAGCTTAGAAGCCGCAGCCTACGAGCAGTACTTC. The chain combines TRBV7-2 with TRBJ2-7; no clear D. Trimming took 1 base from V and 2 from J, leaving 9 bases between them. Germline-derived CDR1 and CDR2 are SGHTA and FQGNSA. This CDR3 is 14 amino acids long.

The genes are TRBV7-2 and TRBJ2-3; D is possibly TRBD1 or TRBD2 (5 bases each). Trimming took 3 bases from V and 2 from J, leaving 15 bases between them. CDR3 length: 16 amino acids. Looked up from germline, CDR1 is SGHTA and CDR2 is FQGNSA. CDR3 loop: CASSLHGALPTDTQYF. CDR3 in DNA: TGTGCCAGCAGCTTGCACGGGGCATTGCCCACAGATACGCAGTATTTT.

J is TRBJ2-1 and V is TRBV30; TRBD1 matches 9 bases. Germline CDR1 GTSNPN, CDR2 SVGIG (reference sequence). Trimming at V came to 4 bases and at J to 4 bases, leaving 5 bases not matched to a gene. CDR3 length: 14 amino acids. The CDR3 loop is CAWTGTGSYNEQFF. In DNA form, the CDR3 reads TGTGCCTGGACCGGGACAGGGTCGTACAATGAGCAGTTCTTC.

The rearrangement links TRBV11-2 to TRBJ2-7, with 7 bases fitting TRBD1. This CDR3 is built from 14 residues. V trimming: 6 bases; J trimming: 3 bases; junction bases outside the gene matches: 8. Germline CDR1 and CDR2: SGHAT and FQNNGV. In nucleotides, the CDR3 is TGTGCCAGCAGTCTAGACAGGGTGAACTACGAGCAGTACTTC. Translating it yields CASSLDRVNYEQYF. Full variable domain (missing parts from reference TRBV11-2 and TRBJ2-7): EAGVAQSPRYKIIEKRQSVAFWCNPISGHATLYWYQQILGQGPKLLIQFQNNGVVDDSQLPKDRFSAERLKGVDSTLKIQPAKLEDSAVYLCASSLDRVNYEQYFGPGTRLTVT.

The V gene is TRBV6-1, the J gene TRBJ2-7, with no clear D. V was trimmed by 6 bases and J by 5 bases, leaving 8 bases between them. The CDR3 is 11 residues long. Germline lookup yields CDR1 MNHNS and CDR2 SASEGT. The CDR3 DNA follows: TGTGCCAGCAGCCCACGGCACGAGCAGTACTTC. It encodes CASSPRHEQYF.

The chain is built from TRBV7-3 and TRBJ2-6; perhaps TRBD1 as D (5 bases). The CDR3 spans 17 residues. Trimming left V 1 base short and J 0 bases short, with 10 bases between. Germline loops: CDR1 SGHTA, CDR2 FQGTGA. CDR3 sequence (DNA): TGTGCCAGCAGCTTAAGGGGCGGCCTCTCTGGGGCCAACGTCCTGACTTTC. This gives the protein CASSLRGGLSGANVLTF.

The rearrangement links TRBV5-8 to TRBJ2-2; no reliable D call. The CDR3 loop spans 16 amino acids. Germline CDR1 is SGHTS and CDR2 is YDEGEE. The ends were cut back, 2 bases at V and 2 bases at J, with 13 bases in the middle. The CDR3 here is CASSLATTSNTGELFF. CDR3 nucleotides: TGTGCCAGCAGCTTAGCTACAACGAGTAACACCGGGGAGCTGTTTTTT.

The chain carries TRBV18 and TRBJ2-2; D may match TRBD1 or TRBD2 (5 bases each). The CDR3 has 18 amino acids. Trimming removed 2 bases at V and 4 bases at J, with 20 bases between. CDR1 and CDR2 (germline): KGHSH, LQKENI. The CDR3 region is CASSPRSVGTLRTGELFF. The DNA for the CDR3 is TGTGCCAGCTCACCAAGAAGTGTAGGGACCCTCCGCACCGGGGAGCTGTTTTTT.